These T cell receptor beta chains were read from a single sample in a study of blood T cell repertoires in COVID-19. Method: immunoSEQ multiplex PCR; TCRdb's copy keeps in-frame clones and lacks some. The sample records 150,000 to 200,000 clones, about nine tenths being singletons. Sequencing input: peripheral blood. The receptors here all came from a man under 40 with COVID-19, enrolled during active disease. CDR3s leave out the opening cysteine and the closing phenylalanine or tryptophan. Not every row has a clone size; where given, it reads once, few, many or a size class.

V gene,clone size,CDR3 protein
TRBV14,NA,ASSQAQRAGGYGYT
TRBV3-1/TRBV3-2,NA,ASSQGGPGNQPQH
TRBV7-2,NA,ASSRTYYGYT
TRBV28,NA,ASSLGTPAYEQY
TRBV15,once,ATSKSRGSNQPQH
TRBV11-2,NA,ASSSNSGRETQY
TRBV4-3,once,ASRESSGTGASPLH
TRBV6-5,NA,ASLVGSGELF
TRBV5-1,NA,ASSLGLAGVETQY
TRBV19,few,ASSRGVSLGYEQY
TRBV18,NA,ASSPTGSSYNSPLH
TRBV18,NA,ASSPSSGSTYEQY
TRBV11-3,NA,ASSLSGRPEAF
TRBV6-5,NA,ASSPLKTGRYGYT
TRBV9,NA,ASSLRGVYTDTQY
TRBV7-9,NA,ASSPQTGKETQY
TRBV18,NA,ASSPRRDQETQY
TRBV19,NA,ASSIIRDSTYEQY
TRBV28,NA,ASSGAGAPNNNEQF
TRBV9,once,ASGIRAGVTGNEQF
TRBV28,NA,ASSIGQGGTYGYT
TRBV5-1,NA,ASSTTWTGPGETQY
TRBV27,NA,ASSPTTGDYYEQY
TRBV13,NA,ASLSGGEETQY
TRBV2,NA,ASRRTGGHEQF
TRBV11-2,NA,ASSLVMASGRADEQF
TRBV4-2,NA,ASSQDQQSYGYT
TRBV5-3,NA,ARSAEDRVQGDAEAF
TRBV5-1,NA,ASSFPPSPPLRYEQY
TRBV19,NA,ASSLDRGAENYGYT
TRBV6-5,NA,ASSPRGSSYEQY
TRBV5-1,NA,ASRHDNLYNEQF
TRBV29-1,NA,SVVDTATDTQY
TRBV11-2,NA,ASSYRDSRRDTQY
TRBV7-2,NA,ASNRQGLETQY
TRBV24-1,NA,ATSGGGWAPNTGELF
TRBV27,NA,ASSTGGNYGYT
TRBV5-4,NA,ASSLGAGRDSPLH
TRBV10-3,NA,ASGVAGIYEQY
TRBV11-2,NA,ASSPPGLEAF
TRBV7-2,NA,ASSFQAGTSGYTQY
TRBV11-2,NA,ASSLDIRGNEQF
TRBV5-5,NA,ASSLPTARGEQY
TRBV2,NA,ASSGREQY
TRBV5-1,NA,ASSASSGSRYEQY
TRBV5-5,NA,ASSPGLYEQY